These 19 T cell receptor beta chains share one sample of origin, sequenced in a study of blood T cells in healthy people across ages. The second PCR ran about 6 to 12 cycles with a sample-barcoded 5' primer and J-beta primers. TCRdb used MiXCR to reprocess the 5' RACE reads, holding one entry per CDR3 protein. Here the sample spans around 670,000 distinct CDR3 sequences, about 30% being singletons. Sequences were obtained from blood. All receptors derive from a woman older than 75 in good health.

This clonotype turned up a few times. A much larger clonotype is one base distant, so this may be a read error. The gene calls are TRBV2 and TRBJ2-6; 8 bases map to TRBD1. This CDR3 has 16 residues. Germline assignment: CDR1 SNHLY and CDR2 FYNNEI. The CDR3 loop is CASIGTGGPGANVRTF. In nucleotides, the CDR3 is TGTGCCAGCATTGGGACAGGAGGCCCTGGGGCCAACGTCCGGACTTTC.

This rearrangement joins TRBV30 to TRBJ2-6; 7 nucleotides line up with TRBD1. Germline trimming cut 0 bases from V and 2 bases from J; bases unmatched to any gene: 1. The CDR3 sequence is 15 residues long. From germline, CDR1 is GTSNPN and CDR2 SVGIG (reference sequence). CDR3 coding DNA: TGTGCCTGGAGTGTCGACAGGGCTGGGGCCAACGTCCTGACTTTC. It encodes CAWSVDRAGANVLTF.

This clonotype was detected ten times or more. The chain couples TRBV7-2 to TRBJ1-4; no reliable D call. Germline V CDR1 and CDR2: SGHTA, FQGNSA. V shed 3 bases and J shed 0 bases, with 8 bases lying between them. This CDR3 spans 15 amino acids. CDR3 nucleotides: TGTGCCAGCAGCTTCACAAGGGCAACTAATGAAAAACTGTTTTTT. Its translation is CASSFTRATNEKLFF. Supplemented by reference TRBV7-2 and TRBJ1-4, the full variable domain reads GAGVSQSPSNKVTEKGKDVELRCDPISGHTALYWYRQSLGQGLEFLIYFQGNSAPDKSGLPSDRFSAERTGGSVSTLTIQRTQQEDSAVYLCASSFTRATNEKLFFGSGTQLSVL.

The V and J genes are TRBV6-1 and TRBJ2-5; weak D call: TRBD2 (5 bases). The J call is in doubt because the DNA end fits TRBJ2-7 better. The CDR3 sequence is 14 residues long. Germline V gives CDR1 MNHNS, CDR2 SASEGT. CDR3 region: CASSDFRGPYEQYF. For the CDR3, the DNA is TGTGCCAGCAGTGATTTTCGGGGTCCCTACGAGCAGTACTTC.

The table lists this clonotype with many counts. V and J are TRBV19 and TRBJ2-1, with D tentatively TRBD1 (6 bases). Germline CDR1 and CDR2: LNHDA and SQIVND (reference sequence). The CDR3 contains 13 residues. The V gene lost 0 bases and the J gene lost 9 bases, with 9 bases spanning the gap. CDR3: CASSIDRGAEQFF. The CDR3 DNA follows: TGTGCCAGTAGTATAGACAGGGGTGCTGAGCAGTTCTTC.

This clonotype was recorded a few times. CDR3: CASSSTQGSYEQYF. DNA for the CDR3: TGCGCCAGCAGCTCAACACAGGGGAGCTACGAGCAGTACTTC. The rearrangement joins TRBV5-1 to TRBJ2-7; 7 bases fit TRBD1. CDR1 and CDR2 (germline): SGHRS, YFSETQ. V was pared by 3 bases and J by 3 bases, with 6 bases of the junction left unmatched. The length of the CDR3 is 14 residues.

This rearrangement joins TRBV6-6 to TRBJ2-7, with 8 nucleotides matching TRBD2. CDR1 is MNHNY and CDR2 is SVGAGI in the germline V gene (reference sequence). The CDR3 has 15 residues. The V segment lost 6 bases and the J segment 7 bases; nucleotides outside the gene matches: 14. As DNA, the CDR3 is TGTGCCAGCAGCCTCGGACTAGCCTCTGGGGATGAGCAGTACTTC. It is translated as CASSLGLASGDEQYF.

As to this clonotype: One junction end disagrees with the germline gene, perhaps due to a read error. The V and J genes are TRBV14 and TRBJ2-1; no definite D call. CDR1 is SGHDN, CDR2 FVKESK, per germline. This CDR3 comprises 16 residues. The CDR3 nucleotides read TGTGCCAGCAGCCAAGGGGGTTTAAGCTCCTACAGTGAGCAGTTCTTC. Protein product: CASSQGGLSSYSEQFF.

The CDR3 coding sequence is TGCGCCAGCAGCCATGGTAGCCAGGGGCGCAATTCACCCCTCCACTTT. Residues: CASSHGSQGRNSPLHF. This chain connects TRBV4-1 to TRBJ1-6; tentatively, D is TRBD1 (6 bases). Deletions cut 3 bases from V and 7 bases from J, with 16 bases between. This CDR3 is built from 16 residues. Per the germline V gene, CDR1 is MGHRA and CDR2 is YSYEKL.

This clonotype appeared a single time. Mismatch with germline at one junction end may stem from a read error. This chain uses TRBV24-1 with TRBJ2-2; D may be TRBD1 or TRBD2 (5 bases each). Germline assignment: CDR1 KGHDR and CDR2 SFDVKD. The CDR3 extends over 15 amino acids. In DNA form, the CDR3 reads TGTGCCACCAGTGATTTACAGGCGAACACCGGGGAACTGTTTTTT. Protein product: CATSDLQANTGELFF.

V is TRBV5-1 and J is TRBJ1-1; no firm D call. The CDR3 sequence is 13 residues long. The germline V and J ends were trimmed by 0 bases and 3 bases, with 6 bases remaining between them. Germline V gene sequence: CDR1 SGHRS, CDR2 YFSETQ. Here the CDR3 reads CASSLAQHTEAFF. The CDR3 bases are TGCGCCAGCAGCTTGGCCCAACACACTGAAGCTTTCTTT.

This clonotype was observed many times. The rearrangement joins TRBV3-1 to TRBJ2-5, with a weak D call TRBD1 (5 bases). The germline V gene has CDR1 LGHDT and CDR2 YNNKEL (reference sequence). Deletions cut 2 bases from V and 4 bases from J, with 14 bases between. The CDR3 loop spans 15 amino acids. The CDR3: CASSQWGYLPETQYF. The CDR3 nucleotides read TGTGCCAGCAGCCAATGGGGCTATCTCCCAGAGACCCAGTACTTC.

The table lists this clonotype with a few counts. Written as DNA, the CDR3 is TGTGCCAGCTCACCGACTAGCTCGCAGGGCGGGGAGCTGTTTTTT. It encodes CASSPTSSQGGELFF. The chain employs TRBV18 and TRBJ2-2, with 7 bases that match TRBD2. Germline V lookup: CDR1 KGHSH, CDR2 LQKENI. V lost 3 bases and J lost 7; bases outside the gene matches: 8. CDR3 size: 15 residues.

This clonotype was picked up a small number of times. J is TRBJ1-2 and V is TRBV27; D uncertain. The CDR3 totals 12 residues. V dropped 10 bases and J dropped 4 bases, with 13 bases sitting between them. Germline V lookup: CDR1 MNHEY, CDR2 SMNVEV (reference sequence). CDR3 amino acids: CATLSVLYGYTF. Here the CDR3 DNA reads TGTGCCACCCTATCAGTACTCTATGGCTACACCTTC.

This clonotype came up many times. The chain couples TRBV7-2 to TRBJ2-1; the match to TRBD2 covers 11 bases. Germline V gene data show CDR1 as SGHTA and CDR2 as FQGNSA. V dropped 7 bases and J dropped 11; count of bases not matched to a gene: 13. The CDR3 extends over 15 amino acids. This CDR3 is CASTTRLAGTQKQFF. DNA of the CDR3: TGTGCCAGCACCACTAGACTAGCGGGGACACAGAAGCAGTTCTTC.

In this sample, this clonotype turned up many times. The V gene is TRBV2, the J gene TRBJ1-5; possible D gene TRBD1, 5 bases. Per the germline V gene, CDR1 is SNHLY and CDR2 is FYNNEI. The CDR3 has 15 residues. V was trimmed by 7 bases and J by 7 bases, leaving 20 bases between them. The CDR3 DNA is TGTGCCAGCACTAACTTGGATAGGGACGGACAGCCCCAGCATTTT. Encoded protein: CASTNLDRDGQPQHF.

This clonotype has a handful of counts. This could be a read error, since a much larger clone is one nucleotide away. This chain connects TRBV29-1 to TRBJ2-5; the D is unclear. The CDR3 runs 12 residues. Trimming stripped 7 bases from V and 2 bases from J, with 11 bases between. Germline CDR1 SQVTM, CDR2 ANQGSEA. CDR3 sequence reads: CSGDWGQETQYF. CDR3 nucleotide sequence: TGCAGCGGTGATTGGGGTCAAGAGACCCAGTACTTC.

The chain links TRBV12-3 or TRBV12-4 to TRBJ2-3; no definite D call. The CDR3 has 15 residues. With 3 bases removed from V and 0 bases from J, the gap between germline ends came to 10 bases. The CDR3 region is CASSFWKASTDTQYF. The CDR3 DNA is TGTGCCAGCAGTTTCTGGAAGGCGAGCACAGATACGCAGTATTTT.

The chain uses TRBV28 and TRBJ1-1, with D unresolved. There are 15 residues in the CDR3. Germline CDR1 reads MDHEN; CDR2 reads SYDVKM. The ends were cut back, 5 bases at V and 4 bases at J, with 17 bases in the middle. The CDR3 loop reads CASSQDFRKITEAFF. The DNA of the CDR3 is TGTGCCAGCAGTCAAGATTTCAGGAAAATCACTGAAGCTTTCTTT.